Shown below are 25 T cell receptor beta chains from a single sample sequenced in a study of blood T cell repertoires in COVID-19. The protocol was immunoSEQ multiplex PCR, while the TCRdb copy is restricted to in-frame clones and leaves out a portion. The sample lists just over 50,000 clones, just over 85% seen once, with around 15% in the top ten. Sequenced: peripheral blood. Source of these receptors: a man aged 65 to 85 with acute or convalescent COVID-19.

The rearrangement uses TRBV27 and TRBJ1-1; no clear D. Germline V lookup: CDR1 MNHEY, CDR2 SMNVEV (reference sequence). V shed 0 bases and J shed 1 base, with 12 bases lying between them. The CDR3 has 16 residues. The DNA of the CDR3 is TGTGCCAGCAGTTTATCAGCATTCGGTTGGAACACTGAAGCTTTCTTT. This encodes CASSLSAFGWNTEAFF.

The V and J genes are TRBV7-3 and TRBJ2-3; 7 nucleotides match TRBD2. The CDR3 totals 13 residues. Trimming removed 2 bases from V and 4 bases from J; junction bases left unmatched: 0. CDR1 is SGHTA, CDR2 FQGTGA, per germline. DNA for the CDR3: TGTGCCAGCAGCTTAGGGGGGGCAGATACGCAGTATTTT. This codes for CASSLGGADTQYF.

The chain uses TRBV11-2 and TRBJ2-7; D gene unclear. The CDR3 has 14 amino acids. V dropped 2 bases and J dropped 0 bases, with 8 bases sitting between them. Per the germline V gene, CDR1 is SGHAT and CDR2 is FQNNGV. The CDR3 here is CASSLRSDSYEQYF. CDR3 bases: TGTGCCAGCAGCTTAAGGAGTGACTCCTACGAGCAGTACTTC.

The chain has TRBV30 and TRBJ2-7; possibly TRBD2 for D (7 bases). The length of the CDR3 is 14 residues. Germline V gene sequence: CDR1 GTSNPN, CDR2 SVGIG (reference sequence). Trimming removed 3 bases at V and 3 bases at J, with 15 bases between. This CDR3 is CAWRGGRDGYEQYF. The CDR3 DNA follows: TGTGCCTGGAGGGGGGGGCGGGACGGCTACGAGCAGTACTTC.

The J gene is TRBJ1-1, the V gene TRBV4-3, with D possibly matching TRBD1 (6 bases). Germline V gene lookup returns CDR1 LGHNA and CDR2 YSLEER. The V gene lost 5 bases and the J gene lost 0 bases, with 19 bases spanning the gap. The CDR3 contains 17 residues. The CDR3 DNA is TGCGCCAGCAGCGTTATGTTAAGGGGGTGGCTGAACACTGAAGCTTTCTTT. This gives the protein CASSVMLRGWLNTEAFF.

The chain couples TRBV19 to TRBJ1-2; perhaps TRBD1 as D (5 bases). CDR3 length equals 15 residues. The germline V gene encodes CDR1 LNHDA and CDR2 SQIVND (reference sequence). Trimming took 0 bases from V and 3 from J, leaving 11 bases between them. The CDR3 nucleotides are TGTGCCAGTAGTATAGACTCCGGCAGGGACTATGGCTACACCTTC. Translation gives CASSIDSGRDYGYTF.

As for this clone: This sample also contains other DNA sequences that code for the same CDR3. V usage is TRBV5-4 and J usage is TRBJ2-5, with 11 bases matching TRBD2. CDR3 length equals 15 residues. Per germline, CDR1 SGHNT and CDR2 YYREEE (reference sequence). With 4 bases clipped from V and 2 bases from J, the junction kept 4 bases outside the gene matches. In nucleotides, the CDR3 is TGTGCCAGCAGCCCAGGGACTAGCGGACAAGAGACCCAGTACTTC. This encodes CASSPGTSGQETQYF.

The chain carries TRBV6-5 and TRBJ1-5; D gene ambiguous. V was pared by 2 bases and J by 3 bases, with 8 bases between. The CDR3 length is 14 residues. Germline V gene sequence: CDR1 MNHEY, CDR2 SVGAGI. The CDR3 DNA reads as TGTGCCAGCAGTTACCGAGGGTACAATCAGCCCCAGCATTTT. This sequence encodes CASSYRGYNQPQHF.

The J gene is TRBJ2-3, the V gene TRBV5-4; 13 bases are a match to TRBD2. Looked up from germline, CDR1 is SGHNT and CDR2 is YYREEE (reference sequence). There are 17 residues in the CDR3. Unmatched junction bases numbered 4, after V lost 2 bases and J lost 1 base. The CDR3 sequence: CASSLGLAGARTDTQYF. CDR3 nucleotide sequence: TGTGCCAGCAGCTTAGGACTAGCGGGGGCCCGCACAGATACGCAGTATTTT.

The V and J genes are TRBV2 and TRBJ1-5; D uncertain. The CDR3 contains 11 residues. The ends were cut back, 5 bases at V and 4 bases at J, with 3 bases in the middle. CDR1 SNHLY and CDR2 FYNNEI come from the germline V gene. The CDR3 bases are TGTGCCAGCAGTTATAATCAGCCCCAGCATTTT. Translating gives CASSYNQPQHF.

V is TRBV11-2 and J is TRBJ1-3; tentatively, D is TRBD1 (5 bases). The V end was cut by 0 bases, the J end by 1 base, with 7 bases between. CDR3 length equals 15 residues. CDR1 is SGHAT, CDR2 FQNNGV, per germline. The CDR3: CASSLDRGSGNTIYF. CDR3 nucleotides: TGTGCCAGCAGCTTAGATAGGGGTTCTGGAAACACCATATATTTT.

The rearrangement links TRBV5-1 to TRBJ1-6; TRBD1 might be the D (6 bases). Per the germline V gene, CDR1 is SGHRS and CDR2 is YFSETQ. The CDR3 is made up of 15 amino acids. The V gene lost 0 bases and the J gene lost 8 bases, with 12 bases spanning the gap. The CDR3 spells CASSLAGQRDSPLHF. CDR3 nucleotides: TGCGCCAGCAGCTTGGCGGGACAACGCGATTCACCCCTCCACTTT. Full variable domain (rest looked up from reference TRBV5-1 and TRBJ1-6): KAGVTQTPRYLIKTRGQQVTLSCSPISGHRSVSWYQQTPGQGLQFLFEYFSETQRNKGNFPGRFSGRQFSNSRSEMNVSTLELGDSALYLCASSLAGQRDSPLHFGNGTRLTVT.

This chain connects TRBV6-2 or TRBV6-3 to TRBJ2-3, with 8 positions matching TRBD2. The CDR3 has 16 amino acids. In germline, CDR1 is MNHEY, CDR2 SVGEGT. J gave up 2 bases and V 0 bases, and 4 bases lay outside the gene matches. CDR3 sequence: CASSYSKAGDTDTQYF. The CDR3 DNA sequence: TGTGCCAGCAGTTACTCGAAAGCGGGGGACACAGATACGCAGTATTTT.

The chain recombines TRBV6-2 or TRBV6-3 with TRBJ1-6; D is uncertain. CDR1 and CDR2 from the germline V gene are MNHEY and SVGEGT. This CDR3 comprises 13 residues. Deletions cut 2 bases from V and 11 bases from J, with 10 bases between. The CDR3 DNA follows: TGTGCCAGCAGTTACACAGACCCAGCACCCCTCCACTTT. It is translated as CASSYTDPAPLHF.

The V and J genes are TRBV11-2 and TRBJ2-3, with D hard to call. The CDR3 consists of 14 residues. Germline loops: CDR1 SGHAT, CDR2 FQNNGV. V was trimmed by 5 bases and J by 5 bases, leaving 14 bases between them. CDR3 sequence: CASSNPFRVDTQYF. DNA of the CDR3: TGTGCCAGCAGCAACCCCTTTCGGGTAGATACGCAGTATTTT.

This CDR3 is CASSGGLAYTGELFF. The CDR3 nucleotides read TGTGCCAGCAGCGGGGGACTAGCGTACACCGGGGAGCTGTTTTTT. The V call is TRBV9, the J call TRBJ2-2, with TRBD2 matching 10 bases. V was clipped by 3 bases and J by 3 bases; unmatched bases: 2. Per the germline V gene, CDR1 is SGDLS and CDR2 is YYNGEE. The CDR3 is 15 residues long.

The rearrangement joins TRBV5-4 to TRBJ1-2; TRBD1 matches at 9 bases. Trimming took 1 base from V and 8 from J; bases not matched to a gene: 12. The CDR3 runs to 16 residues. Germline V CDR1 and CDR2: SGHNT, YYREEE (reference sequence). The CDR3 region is CASSLPLDRGQGGYTF. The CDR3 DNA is TGTGCCAGCAGCTTGCCACTGGACAGGGGCCAAGGGGGCTACACCTTC.

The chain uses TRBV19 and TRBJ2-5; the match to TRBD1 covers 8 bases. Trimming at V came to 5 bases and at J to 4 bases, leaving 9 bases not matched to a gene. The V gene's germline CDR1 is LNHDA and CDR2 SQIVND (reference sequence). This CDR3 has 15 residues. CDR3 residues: CASSDRGGTVETQYF. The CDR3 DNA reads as TGTGCCAGTAGTGACAGGGGAGGTACAGTAGAGACCCAGTACTTC.

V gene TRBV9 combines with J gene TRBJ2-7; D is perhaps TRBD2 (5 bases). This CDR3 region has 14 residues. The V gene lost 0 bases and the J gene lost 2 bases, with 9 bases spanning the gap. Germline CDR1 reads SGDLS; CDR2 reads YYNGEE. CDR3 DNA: TGTGCCAGCAGCGTAGATACGGGAACCTACGAGCAGTACTTC. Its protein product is CASSVDTGTYEQYF.

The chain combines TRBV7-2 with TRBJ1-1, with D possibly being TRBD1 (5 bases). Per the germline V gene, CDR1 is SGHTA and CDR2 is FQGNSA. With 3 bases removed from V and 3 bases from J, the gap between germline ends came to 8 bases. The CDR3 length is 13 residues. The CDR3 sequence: CASSLTVDTEAFF. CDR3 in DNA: TGTGCCAGCAGCTTGACAGTAGACACTGAAGCTTTCTTT.

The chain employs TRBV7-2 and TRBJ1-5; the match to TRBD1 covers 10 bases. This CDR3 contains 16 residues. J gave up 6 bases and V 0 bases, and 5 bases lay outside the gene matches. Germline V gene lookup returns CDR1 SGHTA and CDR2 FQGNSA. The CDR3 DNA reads TGTGCCAGCAGCTTAGCGGGACAGGGGATTGGTCAGCCCCAGCATTTT. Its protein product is CASSLAGQGIGQPQHF.

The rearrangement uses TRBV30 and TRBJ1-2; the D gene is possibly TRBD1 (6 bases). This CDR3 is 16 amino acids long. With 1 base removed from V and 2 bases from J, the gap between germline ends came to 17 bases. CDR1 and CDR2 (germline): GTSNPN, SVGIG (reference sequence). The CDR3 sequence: CAWSGIFTGRNYGYTF. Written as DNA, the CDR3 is TGTGCCTGGAGTGGTATTTTTACAGGGAGAAACTATGGCTACACCTTC.

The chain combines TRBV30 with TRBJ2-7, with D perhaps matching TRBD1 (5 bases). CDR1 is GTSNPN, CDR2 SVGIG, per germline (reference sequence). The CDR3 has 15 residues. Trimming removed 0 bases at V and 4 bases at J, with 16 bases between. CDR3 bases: TGTGCCTGGAGTGTACCGGGCCGTCCAGGGTACGAGCAGTACTTC. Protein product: CAWSVPGRPGYEQYF.

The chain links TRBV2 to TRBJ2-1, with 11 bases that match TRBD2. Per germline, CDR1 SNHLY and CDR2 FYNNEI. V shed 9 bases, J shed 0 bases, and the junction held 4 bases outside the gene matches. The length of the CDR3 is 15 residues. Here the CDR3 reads CASSGLAASYNEQFF. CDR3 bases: TGTGCCAGTTCGGGACTAGCGGCCTCCTACAATGAGCAGTTCTTC.

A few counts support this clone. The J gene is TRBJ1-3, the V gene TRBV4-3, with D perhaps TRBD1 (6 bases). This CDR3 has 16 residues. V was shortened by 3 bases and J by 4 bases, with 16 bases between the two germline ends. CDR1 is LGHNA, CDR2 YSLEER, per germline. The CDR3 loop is CASSQAAAGVGNTIYF. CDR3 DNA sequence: TGCGCCAGCAGCCAGGCGGCGGCAGGGGTGGGAAACACCATATATTTT.